Below are 11 T cell receptor beta chains sequenced from a single sample in a study of blood T cells in healthy people across ages. Using a J-beta primer mix together with a sample-barcoded 5' primer, a second PCR was run for roughly 7 to 11 cycles. MiXCR, applied by TCRdb to the 5' RACE reads, yields one record per CDR3 protein. The table includes 850,000 to 1,000,000 distinct CDR3 sequences, roughly 47% detected once. The sample taken for sequencing was blood. The receptors stem from a woman aged 55-75 years in good health.

This clonotype occurred a few times. The chain joins TRBV29-1 to TRBJ1-2; no clear D gene. The CDR3 is 12 amino acids. Per the germline V gene, CDR1 is SQVTM and CDR2 is ANQGSEA. Trimming shortened V by 6 bases and J by 2 bases, and 10 bases separated the two germline ends. CDR3 nucleotide sequence: TGCAGCGTGCCTGACAAAAACTATGGCTACACCTTC. Residues: CSVPDKNYGYTF.

V usage is TRBV6-1 and J usage is TRBJ2-3; no reliable D call. The germline V gene encodes CDR1 MNHNS and CDR2 SASEGT. V was clipped by 11 bases and J by 2 bases, with 11 bases between them. The CDR3 contains 12 residues. The CDR3 coding sequence is TGTGCCTCAGGAATCCTCACAGATACGCAGTATTTT. Amino acid sequence: CASGILTDTQYF.

This clonotype was detected only a few times. The chain employs TRBV6-5 and TRBJ1-2, with D unclear. The CDR3 sequence is 17 residues long. The V gene lost 0 bases and the J gene lost 0 bases, with 14 bases spanning the gap. Germline V gives CDR1 MNHEY, CDR2 SVGAGI. In DNA form, the CDR3 reads TGTGCCAGCAGTTACTCGATTTCGACAACCACTAACTATGGCTACACCTTC. It is translated as CASSYSISTTTNYGYTF.

The chain employs TRBV28 and TRBJ2-3; 9 bases match TRBD2. CDR3 length: 14 residues. J was trimmed by 8 bases and V by 8 bases; bases with no gene match: 11. The germline V gene has CDR1 MDHEN and CDR2 SYDVKM. CDR3 in DNA: TGTGCCAGCTCTCTAGCGGGAAGCCCCGGTACGCAGTATTTT. It specifies CASSLAGSPGTQYF.

The chain couples TRBV6-6 to TRBJ1-2, with 9 bases aligning to TRBD1. The CDR3 has 16 residues. The trim removed 2 bases at V and 8 bases at J, leaving 12 bases unmatched. The germline V gene has CDR1 MNHNY and CDR2 SVGAGI (reference sequence). The CDR3 DNA is TGTGCCAGCAGTTACGCCGGGACAGGGACAGTATCGGGCTACACCTTC. Protein: CASSYAGTGTVSGYTF.

The chain combines TRBV20-1 with TRBJ2-7; D remains unclear. This CDR3 comprises 13 residues. V lost 3 bases and J 0 bases, leaving 9 bases between the germline ends. CDR1 is DFQATT, CDR2 SNEGSKA, per germline (reference sequence). The CDR3 sequence is CSASKRSSYEQYF. DNA for the CDR3: TGCAGTGCTAGTAAGCGCAGCTCCTACGAGCAGTACTTC.

The chain carries TRBV27 and TRBJ1-1; no definite D call. The CDR3 runs 15 residues. V was trimmed by 8 bases and J by 1 base, leaving 17 bases between them. The germline CDR1 and CDR2 sequences are MNHEY and SMNVEV (reference sequence). The CDR3 nucleotides read TGTGCCAGCGTATCGGAGACGAGTGGGAACACTGAAGCTTTCTTT. Translation gives CASVSETSGNTEAFF.

The chain has TRBV7-2 and TRBJ2-3, with D possibly TRBD1 on 6 matching bases. V was pared by 3 bases and J by 8 bases, with 15 bases between. This CDR3 has 14 amino acids. Germline V gives CDR1 SGHTA, CDR2 FQGNSA. CDR3 amino acids: CASSLTGGPGTQYF. The CDR3 region has the DNA TGTGCCAGCAGCTTGACAGGTGGCCCGGGTACGCAGTATTTT.

V is TRBV4-1 and J is TRBJ1-2, with D uncertain. The V gene lost 1 base and the J gene lost 4 bases, with 19 bases spanning the gap. This CDR3 contains 17 residues. CDR1 is MGHRA, CDR2 YSYEKL, per germline. Written as DNA, the CDR3 is TGCGCCAGCAGCCAAGTTGAAACGGTGTCCCAGGCCTATGGCTACACCTTC. This sequence encodes CASSQVETVSQAYGYTF.

The rearrangement links TRBV30 to TRBJ2-7, with 7 bases identical to TRBD2. With V trimmed by 3 bases and J by 5 bases, 10 bases remained unmatched. This CDR3 has 14 residues. Germline values: CDR1 GTSNPN, CDR2 SVGIG (reference sequence). The CDR3 nucleotides read TGTGCCTGGAGCGACGGGAGGAGGACCGACGAGCAGTACTTC. Protein sequence: CAWSDGRRTDEQYF.

The chain couples TRBV12-3 or TRBV12-4 to TRBJ2-1, with D possibly TRBD2 on 5 matching bases. The CDR3 covers 14 residues. The ends were cut back, 7 bases at V and 9 bases at J, with 19 bases in the middle. CDR3 residues: CASTPSSREGEQFF. The DNA for the CDR3 is TGTGCCAGCACCCCGTCAAGCCGGGAAGGTGAGCAGTTCTTC.